These 2 T cell receptor beta chains were all obtained from the same sample, sequenced in a study of OX40 agonist ivuxolimab in advanced cancers. Generated by immunoSEQ multiplex PCR, the TCRdb table keeps only in-frame clones and is missing some. The sample contains more than 25,000 clones, 70% to 85% of which appear only once. Here the sequenced sample was CD4+ or CD8+ T cells sorted from blood, taken in a trial of the OX40 agonist ivuxolimab. Receptors originate from an adult with an advanced solid tumor such as melanoma, head and neck, liver or kidney cancer.

This clone was counted a single time. This rearrangement joins TRBV13 to TRBJ1-5; 11 nucleotides align to TRBD1. The CDR3 covers 15 residues. Germline loops: CDR1 PRHDT, CDR2 FYEKMQ (reference sequence). V shed 5 bases and J 4 bases; nucleotides not matched to a gene: 4. The CDR3 here is CASSQGTGGNQPQHF. CDR3 in DNA: TGTGCCAGCAGCCAAGGGACAGGGGGGAATCAGCCCCAGCATTTT. Filled out from reference TRBV13 and TRBJ1-5, the complete variable domain reads AAGVIQSPRHLIKEKRETATLKCYPIPRHDTVYWYQQGPGQDPQFLISFYEKMQSDKGSIPDRFSAQQFSDYHSELNMSSLELGDSALYFCASSQGTGGNQPQHFGDGTRLSIL.

This clone was detected only a few times. The chain has TRBV10-3 and TRBJ1-4; D is ambiguous. The CDR3 has 12 residues. Trimming took 8 bases from V and 11 from J, leaving 15 bases between them. From germline, CDR1 is ENHRY and CDR2 SYGVKD. The CDR3 protein is CAIGLGGRKLFF. In DNA, the CDR3 is TGTGCCATCGGACTAGGTGGGCGCAAACTGTTTTTT.